Below, one T cell receptor (beta chain) is given with its context. The antigen is undetermined. The data were taken from a study of cytomegalovirus exposure and HLA in healthy donors. Study-level background: According to later analysis, the same platform produced the approximately 130 validation and over 600 first-cohort repertoires. Study-wide results and limits: The study labeled 150 to 200 TCR beta chains cytomegalovirus-associated.

Measured with immunoSEQ multiplex PCR; TCRdb has only the in-frame clones, and not every one. The sample carries 45,000 or so clones, over 85% recorded once. Trimming removed 0 bases from V and 8 bases from J, with 14 bases in between. The CDR3 covers 15 residues. Germline values: CDR1 SGHDN, CDR2 FVKESK. This rearrangement joins TRBV14 to TRBJ2-1, with D unresolved. The receptor comes from a woman in her late teens or twenties in good health and CMV-seronegative. Sequenced: PBMCs. The CDR3 coding sequence is TGTGCCAGCAGCCAAGATCTAGTAAGAAGTGATGAGCAGTTCTTC. The encoded protein is CASSQDLVRSDEQFF.